Sequencing of this T cell receptor beta chain was carried out in a study of T cell responses to AZD1222 COVID-19 vaccine. Study as a whole: Combined were second doses at about 4 or about 12 weeks. Study conclusions and caveats: White British people made up most donors, females outnumbered males, and clonal diversity was possibly underestimated. Baseline seropositives among AZD1222 recipients totaled only 5 to 7.

Of note for this clone: Its antigen is undetermined.

Some clones are missing from TCRdb's copy, which holds only in-frame ones; the method was immunoSEQ multiplex PCR. Of about 120,000 clones listed, roughly nine tenths are singletons. The CDR3 totals 14 residues. V was pared by 4 bases and J by 5 bases, with 9 bases between. CDR1 and CDR2 (germline): SEHNR, FQNEAQ (reference sequence). This material consisted of peripheral blood, taken on day 0 of AZD1222 vaccination. V gene TRBV7-9 combines with J gene TRBJ1-6, with D unclear. The source of this sequence is an adult in good health. The CDR3 DNA sequence: TGTGCCAGCAGCTACTACACTGATAATTCACCCCTCCACTTT. Translated: CASSYYTDNSPLHF.